This T cell receptor beta chain was recorded in a study of graft-versus-host responses after intestinal transplantation. After removal of 11 bases from V and 6 bases from J, the junction contained 10 bases not matched to a gene. Germline V gene lookup returns CDR1 MDHEN and CDR2 SYDVKM. This CDR3 is 12 amino acids long. About this clone: As yet, its antigen is unknown.

Here immunoSEQ multiplex PCR was the method, and the copy in TCRdb shows in-frame clones only, minus some. Of under 95,000 clones listed, about 90% are singletons. The material was unstimulated CD8+ T cells sorted from spleen or lymph node cells, obtained before intestinal transplant. The TCR comes from a human donor who received an intestinal transplant. This chain uses TRBV28 with TRBJ2-7, with 7 nucleotides matching TRBD1. CDR3 bases: TGTGCCGGGCGCTCAGGGGGTACCGAGCAGTACTTC. Translating it yields CAGRSGGTEQYF.